A selection of T cell receptor beta chains follows, all from one sample in a study of shared clonotypes between healthy human individuals. Sequencing was performed with immunoSEQ multiplex PCR; in TCRdb, only in-frame clones are kept and a portion is missing. Found here are millions of clones, approximately 93% of them singletons; the top ten hold 0.39%. The sample comprised naive CD4+ T cells from PBMCs. The receptors were sampled from a man between 18 and 29 years old in good health. Some clones in this sample may be carry-over from other donors' samples. Each CDR3 is given with its conserved first and last residue. The order of the fields is V gene, CDR3 protein.

TRBV7-3 CASSLTGGRGDRHYNEQFF
TRBV30 CARTQGNSGNTIYF
TRBV7-2 CASSLEASGRTGELFF
TRBV28 CASSPGVDEQYF
TRBV27 CASSFLGEITEAFF
TRBV5-1 CASSLEPNGELFF
TRBV5-1 CASRSEVYNEQFF
TRBV18 CASSPGLVSYEQYF
TRBV6-6 CASSSLQGGNTEAFF
TRBV5-1 CASSLGQGALSANYGYTF
TRBV9 CASSVVPAGPQKAYTGELFF
TRBV6-5 CASSQQGGPLHF
TRBV7-8 CASSLVGTDF
TRBV11-2 CASSFNPGQETQYF
TRBV18 CASSPRGPQGSETQYF
TRBV10-3 CAISGPGQGETEAFF
TRBV9 CASSGGQAHLNTEAFF
TRBV5-1 CASSEGPGGNTIYF
TRBV27 CASSPRTALLAEAFF
TRBV5-4 CASSRRGQATGELFF
TRBV4-1 CASSLGGYTDTQYF
TRBV28 CASRVTGWDSGNTIYF
TRBV6-5 CASSGRDRVYEQYF
TRBV5-1 CASQDPGLAAEQYF
TRBV28 CASSSGGSYGYTF
TRBV5-4 CASSLTVYNEQFF
TRBV28 CASSQGQGAGEQFF
TRBV27 CASTPRRGRRHEQYF
TRBV5-1 CASSLREWVTDTQYF
TRBV10-3 CAISLGLAGSKGLYEQYF
TRBV5-1 CASRSVGRSLKAFF
TRBV11-3 CASSNPGLGSDTQYF
TRBV5-1 CASSLVPQGVKEELFF
TRBV19 CASSNRESNQPQHF
TRBV5-6 CASSLAGDRFGDTQYF
TRBV29-1 CSVEGTQWGTDTQYF
TRBV19 CASSPDRGILNEKLFF
TRBV2 CASSEDMNTEAFF
TRBV25-1 CASSEWDTGEAFF
TRBV28 CASSLSFNLEQYF
TRBV5-4 CASSSDPRGVSTDTQYF
TRBV15 CATSRVGLARSYEQYF
TRBV5-1 CASSLSSGSFNEQFF
TRBV6-5 CASSYNREGETQYF
TRBV11-3 CASSLGQGSDTQYF
TRBV28 CASSSHGDRGQGGYTF
TRBV7-3 CASSLGPGRGTSGSQETQYF
TRBV18 CASSSVAQDTQYF
TRBV6-1 CASSPRPARSYGYTF
TRBV9 CASSARARNTEAFF
TRBV5-6 CASSSQTDSYEQYF
TRBV7-9 CASSLDSSVYEQYF
TRBV7-2 CASSQRVGLNYEQYF
TRBV18 CASSRAGGGSYEQYF
TRBV28 CASSSWTGYYGYTF
TRBV25-1 CASSEFKQKGRADTQYF
TRBV20-1 CSASRGYTF
TRBV6-6 CASSSLQGDSYNEQFF
TRBV6-5 CASRTGPVEETQYF